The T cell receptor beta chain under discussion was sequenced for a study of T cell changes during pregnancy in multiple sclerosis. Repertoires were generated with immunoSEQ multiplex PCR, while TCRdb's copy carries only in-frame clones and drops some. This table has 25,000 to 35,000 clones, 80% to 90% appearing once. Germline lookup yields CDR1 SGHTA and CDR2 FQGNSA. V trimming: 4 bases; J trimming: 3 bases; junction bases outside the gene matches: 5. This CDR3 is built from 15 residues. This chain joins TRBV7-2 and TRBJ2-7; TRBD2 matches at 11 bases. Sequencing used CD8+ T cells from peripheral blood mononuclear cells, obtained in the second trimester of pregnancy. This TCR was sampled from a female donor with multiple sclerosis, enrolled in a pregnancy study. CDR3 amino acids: CASSYLAGGGYEQYF. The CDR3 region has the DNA TGTGCCAGCAGCTACCTAGCGGGAGGTGGCTACGAGCAGTACTTC.